The 19 T cell receptor beta chains given below trace back to one sample, sequenced in a study of blood T cells in healthy people across ages. Together with a sample-barcoded 5' primer, a J-beta primer mix was included in a second PCR lasting about 7 to 11 cycles. TCRdb re-analysed the 5' RACE reads in MiXCR, keeping a single row per CDR3 protein. This table has around 900,000 distinct CDR3 sequences, 45% to 60% appearing once. Sample: blood. Every receptor here comes from a woman aged 55-69 years in good health.

This clonotype has just one count. J is TRBJ2-4 and V is TRBV2; TRBD2 matches 9 bases. The J call may be wrong; the DNA end is better matched by TRBJ2-7. Germline V gene sequence: CDR1 SNHLY, CDR2 FYNNEI. This CDR3 is built from 14 residues. CDR3 protein: CASSLIAGAGEQYF. The CDR3 DNA is TGTGCCAGCAGCCTCATAGCGGGAGCAGGCGAGCAGTACTTC.

This clonotype occurred a few times. The chain is built from TRBV29-1 and TRBJ1-2; no firm D call. The CDR3 is made up of 11 amino acids. With 4 bases removed from V and 2 bases from J, the gap between germline ends came to 5 bases. Looked up from germline, CDR1 is SQVTM and CDR2 is ANQGSEA. CDR3 loop: CSVGANYGYTF. In nucleotides, the CDR3 is TGCAGCGTTGGAGCAAACTATGGCTACACCTTC.

Only a few counts were recorded for this clonotype. The gene calls are TRBV5-1 and TRBJ2-4; D is ambiguous. Judging by the DNA end, TRBJ2-7 fits better; the J call may be wrong. The germline CDR1 and CDR2 sequences are SGHRS and YFSETQ. The CDR3 contains 15 residues. Here the CDR3 reads CASSPQAPFGYEQYF. CDR3 DNA sequence: TGCGCCAGCAGCCCCCAGGCACCCTTCGGTTACGAGCAGTACTTC.

This chain links TRBV20-1 with TRBJ2-4, with TRBD2 matching 11 bases. CDR1 is DFQATT and CDR2 is SNEGSKA in the germline V gene (reference sequence). This CDR3 spans 19 amino acids. The trim removed 5 bases at V and 2 bases at J, leaving 17 bases unmatched. For the CDR3, the DNA is TGCAGTGCTGAGACGAAAAGACTAGCGGGAAGAGGTACCAAAAACATTCAGTACTTC. It is translated as CSAETKRLAGRGTKNIQYF.

The chain joins TRBV4-2 to TRBJ2-1, with 9 bases identical to TRBD2. The V gene end was trimmed by 4 bases and the J gene end by 2 bases; junction bases not matched to a gene: 12. From germline, CDR1 is LGHNA and CDR2 YNFKEQ. The CDR3 loop spans 18 amino acids. CDR3 sequence (DNA): TGTGCCAGCAGCCGCGATCTAGCGGGACGGGGTCCCTACAATGAGCAGTTCTTC. It specifies CASSRDLAGRGPYNEQFF.

V is TRBV15 and J is TRBJ2-7; D possibly matches TRBD1 or TRBD2 (5 bases each). This CDR3 is built from 15 residues. V was clipped by 5 bases and J by 4 bases, with 18 bases between them. CDR1 is LNHNV and CDR2 is YYDKDF in the germline V gene (reference sequence). CDR3 protein: CATSDGRDVHYEQYF. The CDR3, as DNA: TGTGCCACCAGCGATGGCCGGGACGTGCATTACGAGCAGTACTTC.

A few counts support this clonotype. V usage is TRBV7-2 and J usage is TRBJ2-2; 12 bases map to TRBD2. The length of the CDR3 is 18 residues. V shed 5 bases and J 5 bases; nucleotides not matched to a gene: 12. In germline, CDR1 is SGHTA, CDR2 FQGNSA. The CDR3 spells CASSPNLMGTSGTGELFF. In nucleotides, the CDR3 is TGTGCCAGCAGCCCGAACCTGATGGGGACTAGCGGGACCGGGGAGCTGTTTTTT.

This clonotype was observed a handful of times. This chain uses TRBV7-9 with TRBJ1-2; D ambiguous. Germline assignment: CDR1 SEHNR and CDR2 FQNEAQ (reference sequence). Trimming removed 7 bases at V and 5 bases at J, with 17 bases between. This CDR3 has 14 residues. Here the CDR3 reads CASTITALRYGYTF. CDR3 DNA sequence: TGTGCCAGCACCATAACAGCGCTGAGATATGGCTACACCTTC. Drawing the rest from reference TRBV7-9 and TRBJ1-2, the complete variable domain is DTGVSQNPRHKITKRGQNVTFRCDPISEHNRLYWYRQTLGQGPEFLTYFQNEAQLEKSRLLSDRFSAERPKGSFSTLEIQRTEQGDSAMYLCASTITALRYGYTFGSGTRLTVV.

The sample holds a few counts of this clonotype. The chain couples TRBV29-1 to TRBJ1-5; D gene uncertain. V lost 6 bases and J 2 bases, leaving 8 bases between the germline ends. The CDR3 has 12 amino acids. Germline-derived CDR1 and CDR2 are SQVTM and ANQGSEA. DNA of the CDR3: TGCAGCGTCCTGGACGGCAATCAGCCCCAGCATTTT. Encoded protein: CSVLDGNQPQHF.

J is TRBJ2-1 and V is TRBV6-2 or TRBV6-3; TRBD2 matches 7 bases. The CDR3 spans 13 residues. Germline-derived CDR1 and CDR2 are MNHEY and SVGEGT. V shed 4 bases and J 9 bases; nucleotides not matched to a gene: 6. This CDR3 is CASSWGGSIEQFF. CDR3 DNA: TGTGCCAGCAGTTGGGGCGGGAGCATTGAGCAGTTCTTC.

CDR3 nucleotides: TGCAGTGCTAGAGACCTCGATGGGTTTAATCAGCCCCAGCATTTT. Translated: CSARDLDGFNQPQHF. J is TRBJ1-5 and V is TRBV20-1; D remains unclear. V lost 0 bases to trimming and J lost 4 bases, with 13 bases between them. Looked up from germline, CDR1 is DFQATT and CDR2 is SNEGSKA (reference sequence). The length of the CDR3 is 15 residues.

The V and J genes are TRBV6-1 and TRBJ1-6; no firm D call. The CDR3 length is 14 residues. Trimming removed 0 bases at V and 7 bases at J, with 7 bases between. Germline-derived CDR1 and CDR2 are MNHNS and SASEGT. The CDR3 protein is CASSEAAVNSPLHF. The CDR3 bases are TGTGCCAGCAGTGAAGCGGCTGTAAATTCACCCCTCCACTTT.

The V and J genes are TRBV7-9 and TRBJ2-2; weak D call: TRBD2 (5 bases). The germline CDR1 and CDR2 sequences are SEHNR and FQNEAQ (reference sequence). V was cut by 11 bases and J by 5 bases, with 18 bases left in between. This CDR3 comprises 14 residues. The CDR3 nucleotides are TGTGCCTTCCGAGGGAGCGGTCTTACCGGGGAGCTGTTTTTT. It yields the protein CAFRGSGLTGELFF.

The rearrangement joins TRBV15 to TRBJ1-2; possibly TRBD1 for D (6 bases). CDR1 and CDR2 (germline): LNHNV, YYDKDF (reference sequence). This CDR3 has 14 residues. V dropped 5 bases and J dropped 7 bases, with 17 bases sitting between them. The CDR3 reads CATSGEQGLGGYTF. For the CDR3, the DNA is TGTGCCACCAGCGGGGAACAGGGTCTTGGTGGCTACACCTTC. Based on the CDR3 plus reference TRBV15 and TRBJ1-2, the full variable domain is DAMVIQNPRYQVTQFGKPVTLSCSQTLNHNVMYWYQQKSSQAPKLLFHYYDKDFNNEADTPDNFQSRRPNTSFCFLDIRSPGLGDTAMYLCATSGEQGLGGYTFGSGTRLTVV.

The rearrangement links TRBV7-2 to TRBJ1-5; TRBD1 is a possible D gene (5 bases). The CDR3 is 14 residues long. Germline CDR1 and CDR2: SGHTA and FQGNSA. The V end was cut by 2 bases, the J end by 7 bases, with 12 bases between. The CDR3 coding sequence is TGTGCCAGCAGCTTATCTAGGGGAACCCAGCCCCAGCATTTT. This sequence encodes CASSLSRGTQPQHF.

The CDR3 loop reads CASSRGGREKLFF. Written as DNA, the CDR3 is TGTGCCAGCAGTCGGGGGGGCCGGGAAAAACTGTTTTTT. J is TRBJ1-4 and V is TRBV7-9; tentatively, D is TRBD1 (6 bases). Germline V gene sequence: CDR1 SEHNR, CDR2 FQNEAQ (reference sequence). V lost 6 bases and J 8 bases, leaving 13 bases between the germline ends. The CDR3 runs to 13 residues.

This clonotype was picked up a small number of times. The V gene is TRBV5-5, the J gene TRBJ2-3, with D maybe TRBD1 (6 bases). The V and J ends lost 3 bases and 0 bases respectively, with 17 bases between them. The CDR3 runs 17 residues. The germline gives CDR1 SGHKS, CDR2 YYEKEE (reference sequence). In DNA form, the CDR3 reads TGTGCCAGCAGCTCGGAGTGGGGGCGACCTAGCACAGATACGCAGTATTTT. Its protein product is CASSSEWGRPSTDTQYF.

This rearrangement joins TRBV5-1 to TRBJ1-1; D gene ambiguous. The CDR3 runs 16 residues. The V end was cut by 0 bases, the J end by 0 bases, with 12 bases between. CDR1 SGHRS and CDR2 YFSETQ come from the germline V gene. DNA of the CDR3: TGCGCCAGCAGCTTGGCTCTTTTGGACGTGAACACTGAAGCTTTCTTT. This sequence encodes CASSLALLDVNTEAFF.

The chain uses TRBV7-8 and TRBJ2-1, with D perhaps matching TRBD2 (6 bases). The CDR3 sequence is 14 residues long. Trimming took 5 bases from V and 3 from J, leaving 11 bases between them. Germline V gene sequence: CDR1 SGHVS, CDR2 FQNEAQ. CDR3 DNA: TGTGCCAGCAGCACCGGGACTTACTACAATGAGCAGTTCTTC. Translation: CASSTGTYYNEQFF.